The text below deals with one TCR beta chain. This CDR3 has 13 residues. Germline V lookup: CDR1 SGHTA, CDR2 FQGNSA. V lost 3 bases and J lost 8; bases outside the gene matches: 5. The repertoire was sequenced with immunoSEQ multiplex PCR; TCRdb's copy has only in-frame clones and lacks some. The sample has approximately 350,000 clones, around 91% seen once. These data are taken from a study of blood T cell repertoires in COVID-19. Background on the study: T cells, B-cell-depleted T cells, or PBMCs provided the cDNA or gDNA that served as material.

The material sequenced was peripheral blood. This chain connects TRBV7-2 to TRBJ1-2, with 8 bases identical to TRBD1. This clonotype was obtained from a woman between 18 and 30 years old who had recovered from COVID-19. For the CDR3, the DNA is TGTGCCAGCAGCTTTGCAGGGGGCGTCGGCTACACCTTC. It encodes CASSFAGGVGYTF.